A selection of T cell receptor beta chains follows, all from one sample in a study of blood T cell repertoires in COVID-19. Some clones are missing from TCRdb's copy, which holds only in-frame ones; the method was immunoSEQ multiplex PCR. This table has 200,000 to 300,000 clones, 80% to 90% appearing once. Material for sequencing was peripheral blood. The receptors come from a man aged 50-59 years with acute or convalescent COVID-19. Each CDR3 is given with its conserved first and last residue. A D gene is named only where the DNA matches it firmly. Clone size, where shown, is once, few, many, or a class for clones that have expanded.

-	TRBV7-9	14	TRBJ1-2	-	CASNPDPGTYGYTF	TGTGCCAGCAACCCCGACCCCGGGACATATGGCTACACCTTC
once	TRBV6-5	13	TRBJ1-2	-	CASIDRSNYGYTF	TGTGCCAGCATCGACAGGTCTAACTATGGCTACACCTTC
-	TRBV5-6	13	TRBJ2-5	-	CASSLSGIETQYF	TGTGCCAGCAGCTTGTCAGGGATAGAGACCCAGTACTTC
-	TRBV9	12	TRBJ1-3	-	CASSPRGNTIYF	TGTGCCAGCAGTCCCCGGGGAAACACCATATATTTT
-	TRBV24-1	13	TRBJ2-3	-	CATSDSREDTQYF	TGTGCCACCAGTGATTCGAGGGAAGATACGCAGTATTTT
-	TRBV11-3	13	TRBJ1-1	-	CASSPQGNTEAFF	TGTGCCAGCAGCCCACAGGGGAACACTGAAGCTTTCTTT
-	TRBV12-3/TRBV12-4	13	TRBJ1-5	-	CASSGFGDQPQHF	TGTGCCAGCAGTGGATTCGGGGATCAGCCCCAGCATTTT
-	TRBV11-2	18	TRBJ2-4	TRBD2	CASSWGLAEALAKNIQYF	TGTGCCAGCAGCTGGGGACTAGCGGAAGCTCTAGCCAAAAACATTCAGTACTTC
-	TRBV9	15	TRBJ1-5	TRBD1	CASSGGQGADQPQHF	TGTGCCAGCAGCGGGGGACAGGGGGCCGACCAGCCCCAGCATTTT
-	TRBV18	16	TRBJ1-5	TRBD1	CASSLSEGGRGQPQHF	TGTGCCAGCTCACTCAGCGAAGGGGGCCGGGGTCAGCCCCAGCATTTT
-	TRBV5-1	15	TRBJ1-2	TRBD1	CASSSGQGGSYGYTF	TGCGCCAGCAGCTCGGGACAGGGTGGAAGCTATGGCTACACCTTC
-	TRBV30	15	TRBJ1-5	TRBD1	CAWSTHDRELRPQHF	TGTGCCTGGAGTACCCACGACAGGGAGCTCAGGCCCCAGCATTTT
-	TRBV6-5	15	TRBJ1-3	-	CASSYSRIPGNTIYF	TGTGCCAGCAGTTACTCGAGGATTCCTGGAAACACCATATATTTT
-	TRBV7-9	16	TRBJ1-1	-	CASSFLGGLGNTEAFF	TGTGCCAGCAGCTTCCTTGGAGGCCTAGGGAACACTGAAGCTTTCTTT
-	TRBV6-6	14	TRBJ2-7	-	CASSYTPGDYEQYF	TGTGCCAGCAGTTACACCCCGGGAGACTACGAGCAGTACTTC
-	TRBV6-5	14	TRBJ2-7	-	CASRDPGSTYEQYF	TGTGCCAGCAGAGATCCAGGGTCCACCTACGAGCAGTACTTC
-	TRBV10-3	13	TRBJ2-3	-	CAISEYNTDTQYF	TGTGCCATCAGTGAGTATAACACAGATACGCAGTATTTT
-	TRBV10-1	17	TRBJ2-7	TRBD1	CASSGGAPGQGTYEQYF	TGCGCCAGCAGTGGGGGCGCCCCGGGACAGGGGACCTACGAGCAGTACTTC
-	TRBV24-1	15	TRBJ1-6	TRBD1	CATSAQDRVRTPLHF	TGTGCCACCAGTGCCCAAGACAGGGTCAGGACACCCCTCCACTTT
-	TRBV9	18	TRBJ1-1	-	CASSGGGTLNLMNTEAFF	TGTGCCAGCAGCGGAGGAGGGACCCTAAATCTAATGAACACTGAAGCTTTCTTT
-	TRBV7-3	13	TRBJ2-5	-	CASSVQIQETQYF	TGTGCCAGCAGCGTACAAATCCAAGAGACCCAGTACTTC
-	TRBV28	14	TRBJ1-5	TRBD1	CASSRDSRNQPQHF	TGTGCCAGCAGCCGGGACAGCCGGAATCAGCCCCAGCATTTT
-	TRBV7-8	15	TRBJ1-4	-	CASSLAGIRGEKLFF	TGTGCCAGCAGCTTAGCAGGGATTAGGGGTGAAAAACTGTTTTTT
-	TRBV7-8	16	TRBJ2-3	TRBD2	CASSPAGTSATDTQYF	TGTGCCAGCAGCCCGGCCGGGACTAGCGCTACAGATACGCAGTATTTT
-	TRBV13	15	TRBJ2-7	TRBD2	CASTIGGGRGYEQYF	TGTGCCAGCACCATCGGTGGTGGGAGGGGTTACGAGCAGTACTTC
once	TRBV18	13	TRBJ2-7	-	CASSPAEPYEQYF	TGTGCCAGCTCACCTGCGGAGCCCTACGAGCAGTACTTC
few	TRBV7-2	15	TRBJ1-5	TRBD1	CASSFRTGGYQPQHF	TGTGCCAGCAGCTTCAGGACAGGGGGCTACCAGCCCCAGCATTTT
-	TRBV11-2	14	TRBJ2-2	-	CASSLAPFGGELFF	TGTGCCAGCAGCTTAGCTCCCTTCGGCGGGGAGCTGTTTTTT
-	TRBV7-3	14	TRBJ2-5	TRBD2	CASSLAGPKETQYF	TGTGCCAGCAGCCTAGCGGGGCCGAAAGAGACCCAGTACTTC
-	TRBV10-3	15	TRBJ1-2	TRBD1	CAISKNGQGSYGYTF	TGTGCCATCTCAAAGAACGGACAGGGCAGCTATGGCTACACCTTC
-	TRBV6-5	13	TRBJ1-1	-	CASERQGNTEAFF	TGTGCCAGCGAGAGACAAGGAAACACTGAAGCTTTCTTT
-	TRBV7-9	16	TRBJ2-2	TRBD1	CASSLAGQPQVGELFF	TGTGCCAGCAGCTTAGCGGGACAGCCCCAAGTCGGGGAGCTGTTTTTT
-	TRBV4-2	17	TRBJ1-3	TRBD1	CASSQASGTGFVNTIYF	TGTGCCAGCAGCCAAGCTTCTGGGACAGGGTTTGTAAACACCATATATTTT
-	TRBV15	15	TRBJ2-4	-	CATSRDGGSGNIQYF	TGTGCCACCAGCAGAGATGGGGGGTCGGGGAACATTCAGTACTTC
-	TRBV5-1	15	TRBJ1-1	TRBD1	CASRPRDRDNTEAFF	TGCGCCAGCAGACCCCGGGACAGGGACAACACTGAAGCTTTCTTT
-	TRBV14	15	TRBJ2-7	TRBD1	CASSQEQGAWYEQYF	TGTGCCAGCAGCCAAGAACAGGGGGCATGGTACGAGCAGTACTTC
-	TRBV7-9	13	TRBJ1-2	-	CASSLVGAYGYTF	TGTGCCAGCAGCTTAGTGGGGGCCTATGGCTACACCTTC
-	TRBV19	14	TRBJ2-2	-	CASIQGRYTGELFF	TGTGCCAGTATACAGGGAAGATACACCGGGGAGCTGTTTTTT
once	TRBV4-1	16	TRBJ2-2	-	CASSPRRGDPAGELFF	TGCGCCAGCAGCCCTCGGAGGGGAGATCCTGCCGGGGAGCTGTTTTTT
-	TRBV27	14	TRBJ1-2	-	CASSLWQGDYGYTF	TGTGCCAGCAGTTTGTGGCAGGGTGACTATGGCTACACCTTC
-	TRBV3-1/TRBV3-2	17	TRBJ2-2	TRBD2	CASSFNPGTTNTGELFF	TGTGCCAGCAGCTTCAACCCCGGGACTACCAACACCGGGGAGCTGTTTTTT
-	TRBV7-9	14	TRBJ1-4	-	CASSLGSAGEKLFF	TGTGCCAGCAGCTTAGGATCGGCAGGAGAAAAACTGTTTTTT
few	TRBV3-1/TRBV3-2	17	TRBJ2-6	TRBD2	CASSPSGVISGANVLTF	TGTGCCAGCAGCCCTAGCGGGGTTATCTCTGGGGCCAACGTCCTGACTTTC
-	TRBV6-5	13	TRBJ1-1	-	CASSYTRDTEAFF	TGTGCCAGCAGTTACACCCGGGACACTGAAGCTTTCTTT
few	TRBV2	15	TRBJ1-2	TRBD1	CASRTGQAAGYGYTF	TGTGCCAGCAGAACCGGACAGGCTGCTGGCTATGGCTACACCTTC
few	TRBV6-5	14	TRBJ2-3	-	CASSDQSSAGTQYF	TGTGCCAGCAGCGACCAAAGTTCGGCGGGGACGCAGTATTTT
-	TRBV11-2	14	TRBJ2-5	TRBD2	CASAISGERETQYF	TGTGCCAGCGCCATTAGCGGGGAGAGAGAGACCCAGTACTTC
-	TRBV6-5	13	TRBJ2-5	TRBD1	CASTGQGTETQYF	TGTGCCAGCACCGGACAGGGAACAGAGACCCAGTACTTC
-	TRBV15	12	TRBJ1-1	TRBD1	CATSSDRVEAFF	TGTGCCACCAGCAGCGACAGGGTTGAAGCTTTCTTT
-	TRBV29-1	11	TRBJ1-2	-	CSGQALYGYTF	TGCAGCGGACAGGCTCTCTATGGCTACACCTTC
few	TRBV19	15	TRBJ1-5	-	CASSRTGEVGQPQHF	TGTGCCAGTAGTAGGACGGGGGAGGTGGGTCAGCCCCAGCATTTT
-	TRBV19	18	TRBJ2-7	TRBD1	CASSFETGGSTLSYEQYF	TGTGCCAGTAGTTTTGAGACAGGGGGATCTACCCTCTCCTACGAGCAGTACTTC
-	TRBV3-1/TRBV3-2	15	TRBJ2-3	TRBD2	CASSHTSGVGDTQYF	TGTGCCAGCAGCCACACTAGCGGGGTGGGAGATACGCAGTATTTT